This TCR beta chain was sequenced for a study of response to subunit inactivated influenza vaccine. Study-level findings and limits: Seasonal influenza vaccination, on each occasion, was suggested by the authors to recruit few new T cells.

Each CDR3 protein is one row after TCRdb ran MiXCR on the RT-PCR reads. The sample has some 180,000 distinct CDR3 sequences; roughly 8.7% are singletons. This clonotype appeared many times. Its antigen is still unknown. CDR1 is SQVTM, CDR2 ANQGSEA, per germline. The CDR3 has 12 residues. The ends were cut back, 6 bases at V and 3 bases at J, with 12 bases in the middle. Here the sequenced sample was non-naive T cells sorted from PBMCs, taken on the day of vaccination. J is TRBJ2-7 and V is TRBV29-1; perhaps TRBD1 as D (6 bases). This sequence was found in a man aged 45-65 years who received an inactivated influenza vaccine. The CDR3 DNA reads TGCAGCGTCCAAACAGGGAACTACGAGCAGTACTTC. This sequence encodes CSVQTGNYEQYF.